The entry that follows covers one TCR beta chain sequence. The data were taken from a study of cytomegalovirus exposure and HLA in healthy donors. Use of 60 Vbeta and 13 Jbeta primers characterized the PCR. Repertoires were generated with immunoSEQ multiplex PCR, while TCRdb's copy carries only in-frame clones and drops some. Recorded for this sample: about 120,000 clones. Germline V gene lookup returns CDR1 SGHRS and CDR2 YFSETQ. V lost 0 bases, J lost 5 bases, and 14 bases lay in between. The CDR3 has 15 residues. The sequence was obtained from a man between 18 and 29 years old in good health and CMV-seronegative. The genes are TRBV5-1 and TRBJ1-2; a weak D match, TRBD1 (5 bases). Material for sequencing was PBMCs. CDR3 sequence (DNA): TGCGCCAGCAGCTTGGCCGTGACAGAAACATATGGCTACACCTTC. It specifies CASSLAVTETYGYTF.